This T cell receptor (beta chain) was sequenced for a study of cytomegalovirus exposure and HLA in healthy donors. Comment on this clone: Its target is unknown.

Per the germline V gene, CDR1 is GTSNPN and CDR2 is SVGIG (reference sequence). V was clipped by 2 bases and J by 0 bases, with 8 bases between them. The CDR3 runs to 14 residues. PCR employed 60 Vbeta and 13 Jbeta primers. The method was immunoSEQ multiplex PCR; TCRdb's version includes in-frame clones alone and lacks a portion of them. Of tens of thousands of clones in the sample, over 70% were seen once. Whole-study results and caveats: Using the classifier, cytomegalovirus status was reportedly diagnosed with high specificity and sensitivity. Specificity of a few CMV-associated chains for CMV antigens was verified in vitro. Later work showed greater clonal expansion in HLA-associated TCR beta chains than in equally common others.

Material for sequencing was PBMCs. V and J are TRBV30 and TRBJ2-1; D is perhaps TRBD1 (5 bases). This receptor was taken from a man in his fifties in good health and CMV-seropositive. Here the CDR3 reads CAWSFRDSYNEQFF. The DNA for the CDR3 is TGTGCCTGGAGTTTCAGGGACTCCTACAATGAGCAGTTCTTC.